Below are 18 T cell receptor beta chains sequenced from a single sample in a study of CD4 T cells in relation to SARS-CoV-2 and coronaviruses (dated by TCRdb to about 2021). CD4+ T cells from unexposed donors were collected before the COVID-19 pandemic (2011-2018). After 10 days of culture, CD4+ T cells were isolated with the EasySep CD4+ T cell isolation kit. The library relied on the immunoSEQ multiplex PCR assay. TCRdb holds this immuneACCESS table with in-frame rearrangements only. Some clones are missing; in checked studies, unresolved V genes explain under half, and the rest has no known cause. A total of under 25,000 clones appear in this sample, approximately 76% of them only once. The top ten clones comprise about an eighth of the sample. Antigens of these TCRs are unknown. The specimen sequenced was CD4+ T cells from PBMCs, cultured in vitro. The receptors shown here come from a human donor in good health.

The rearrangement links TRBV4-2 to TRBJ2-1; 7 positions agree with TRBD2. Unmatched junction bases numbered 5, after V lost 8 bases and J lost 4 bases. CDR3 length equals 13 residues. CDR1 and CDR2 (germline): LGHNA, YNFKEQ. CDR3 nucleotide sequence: TGTGCCAGCGATCGAGCGGGATACAATGAGCAGTTCTTC. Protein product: CASDRAGYNEQFF.

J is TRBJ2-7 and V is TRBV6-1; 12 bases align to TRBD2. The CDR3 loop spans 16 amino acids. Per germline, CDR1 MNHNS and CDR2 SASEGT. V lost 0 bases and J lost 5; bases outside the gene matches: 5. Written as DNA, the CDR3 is TGTGCCAGCAGTGAAGCGCGGACTAGCGGGAAGAACGAGCAGTACTTC. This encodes CASSEARTSGKNEQYF.

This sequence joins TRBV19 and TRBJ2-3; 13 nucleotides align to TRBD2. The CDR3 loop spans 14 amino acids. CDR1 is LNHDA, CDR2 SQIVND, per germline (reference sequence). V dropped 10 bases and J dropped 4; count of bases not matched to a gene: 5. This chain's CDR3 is CATKGLAGADTQYF. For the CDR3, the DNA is TGTGCCACAAAAGGACTAGCGGGAGCAGATACGCAGTATTTT.

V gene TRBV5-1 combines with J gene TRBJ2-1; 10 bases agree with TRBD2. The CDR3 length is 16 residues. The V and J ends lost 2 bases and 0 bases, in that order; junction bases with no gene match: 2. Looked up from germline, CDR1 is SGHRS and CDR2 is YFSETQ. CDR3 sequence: CASSFIAGGSYNEQFF. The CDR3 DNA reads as TGCGCCAGCAGCTTCATAGCGGGGGGCTCCTACAATGAGCAGTTCTTC. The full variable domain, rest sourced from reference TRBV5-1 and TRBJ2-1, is KAGVTQTPRYLIKTRGQQVTLSCSPISGHRSVSWYQQTPGQGLQFLFEYFSETQRNKGNFPGRFSGRQFSNSRSEMNVSTLELGDSALYLCASSFIAGGSYNEQFFGPGTRLTVL.

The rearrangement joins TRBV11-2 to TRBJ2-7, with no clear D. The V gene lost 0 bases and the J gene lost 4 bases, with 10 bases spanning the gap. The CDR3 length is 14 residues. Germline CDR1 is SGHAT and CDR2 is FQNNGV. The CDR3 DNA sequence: TGTGCCAGCAGCTTAGAAGGCTCCAGGTACGAGCAGTACTTC. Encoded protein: CASSLEGSRYEQYF. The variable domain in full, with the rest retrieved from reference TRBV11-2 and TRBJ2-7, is EAGVAQSPRYKIIEKRQSVAFWCNPISGHATLYWYQQILGQGPKLLIQFQNNGVVDDSQLPKDRFSAERLKGVDSTLKIQPAKLEDSAVYLCASSLEGSRYEQYFGPGTRLTVT.

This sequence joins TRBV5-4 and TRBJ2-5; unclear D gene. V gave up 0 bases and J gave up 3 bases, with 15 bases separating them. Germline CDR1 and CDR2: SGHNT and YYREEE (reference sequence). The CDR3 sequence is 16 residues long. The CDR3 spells CASSLALDLAEETQYF. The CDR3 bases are TGTGCCAGCAGCTTGGCTTTAGACCTGGCCGAAGAGACCCAGTACTTC.

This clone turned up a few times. CDR3: CASSPTGHQRGYTF. The CDR3 coding sequence is TGTGCCAGCAGTCCTACGGGACACCAGAGGGGCTACACCTTC. The chain links TRBV28 to TRBJ1-2; tentative D call: TRBD1 (6 bases). V dropped 5 bases and J dropped 8 bases, with 18 bases sitting between them. The CDR3 is 14 residues long. Germline V gene lookup returns CDR1 MDHEN and CDR2 SYDVKM.

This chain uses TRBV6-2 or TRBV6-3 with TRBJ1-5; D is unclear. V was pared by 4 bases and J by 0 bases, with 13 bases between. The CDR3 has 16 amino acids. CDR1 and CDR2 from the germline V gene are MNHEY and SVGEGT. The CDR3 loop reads CASSFPPGYSNQPQHF. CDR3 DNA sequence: TGTGCCAGCAGTTTCCCGCCAGGTTATAGCAATCAGCCCCAGCATTTT.

The CDR3 nucleotides read TGTGCCAGCAGCCAAGATCAGGTGGGTGAAGCTTTCTTT. Translating it yields CASSQDQVGEAFF. The chain joins TRBV3-1 (or the pseudogene TRBV3-2) to TRBJ1-1; D is unresolved. The CDR3 runs to 13 residues. Trimming stripped 0 bases from V and 7 bases from J, with 9 bases between. The germline gives CDR1 LGHDT, CDR2 YNNKEL (reference sequence).

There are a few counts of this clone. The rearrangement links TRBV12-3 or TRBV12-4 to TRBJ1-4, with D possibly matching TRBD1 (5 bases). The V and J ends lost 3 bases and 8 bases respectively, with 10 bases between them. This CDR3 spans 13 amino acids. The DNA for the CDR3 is TGTGCCAGCAGTTTTGCGGGGGAGGAAAAACTGTTTTTT. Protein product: CASSFAGEEKLFF.

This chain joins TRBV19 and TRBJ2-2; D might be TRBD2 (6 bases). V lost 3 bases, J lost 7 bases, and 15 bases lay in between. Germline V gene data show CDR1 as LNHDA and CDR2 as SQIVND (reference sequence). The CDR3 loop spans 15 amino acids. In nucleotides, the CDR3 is TGTGCCAGTAGTATGTTGGGTAGCGGAGGCGGGGAGCTGTTTTTT. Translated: CASSMLGSGGGELFF. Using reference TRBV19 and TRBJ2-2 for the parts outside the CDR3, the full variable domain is DGGITQSPKYLFRKEGQNVTLSCEQNLNHDAMYWYRQDPGQGLRLIYYSQIVNDFQKGDIAEGYSVSREKKESFPLTVTSAQKNPTAFYLCASSMLGSGGGELFFGEGSRLTVL.

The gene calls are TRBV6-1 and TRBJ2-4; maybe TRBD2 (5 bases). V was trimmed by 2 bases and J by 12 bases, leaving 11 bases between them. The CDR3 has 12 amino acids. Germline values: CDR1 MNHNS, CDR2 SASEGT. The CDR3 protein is CASSELRDGQYF. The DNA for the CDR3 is TGTGCCAGCAGTGAATTGAGGGATGGTCAGTACTTC.

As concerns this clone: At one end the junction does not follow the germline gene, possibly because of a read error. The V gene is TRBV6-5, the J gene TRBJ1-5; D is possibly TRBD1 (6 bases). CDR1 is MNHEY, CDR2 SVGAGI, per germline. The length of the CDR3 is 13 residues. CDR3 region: CASSYGGKQPQHF. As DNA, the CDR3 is TGTGCCAGCAGTTACGGGGGCAAGCAGCCCCAGCATTTT.

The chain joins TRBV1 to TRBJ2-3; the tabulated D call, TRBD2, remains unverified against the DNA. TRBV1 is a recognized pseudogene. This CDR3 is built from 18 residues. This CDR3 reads CTSSQGLSGTPRPDTQYF. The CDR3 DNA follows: TGCACCAGCAGCCAAGGTCTTAGCGGGACACCCCGCCCAGATACGCAGTATTTT.

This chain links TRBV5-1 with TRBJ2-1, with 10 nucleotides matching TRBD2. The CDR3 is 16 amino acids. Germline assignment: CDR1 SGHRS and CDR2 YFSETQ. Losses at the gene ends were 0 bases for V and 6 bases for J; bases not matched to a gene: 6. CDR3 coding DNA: TGCGCCAGCAGCTTGGATATAGCGGGAGGCCGCAATGAGCAGTTCTTC. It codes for CASSLDIAGGRNEQFF.

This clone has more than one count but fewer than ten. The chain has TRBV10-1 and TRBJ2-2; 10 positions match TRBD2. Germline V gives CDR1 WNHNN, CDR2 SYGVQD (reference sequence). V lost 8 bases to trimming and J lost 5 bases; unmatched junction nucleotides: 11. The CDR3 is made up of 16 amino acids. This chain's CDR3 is CASRSGAGGRTGELFF. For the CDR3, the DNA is TGCGCCAGCCGGTCAGGAGCGGGAGGGAGGACCGGGGAGCTGTTTTTT.

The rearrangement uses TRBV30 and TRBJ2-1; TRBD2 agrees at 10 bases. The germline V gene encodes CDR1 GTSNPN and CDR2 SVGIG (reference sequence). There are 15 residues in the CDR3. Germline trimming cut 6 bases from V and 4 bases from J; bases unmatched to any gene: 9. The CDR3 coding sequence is TGTGCCTGTTCCCCGGGACTAGCGCTTTACAATGAGCAGTTCTTC. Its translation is CACSPGLALYNEQFF. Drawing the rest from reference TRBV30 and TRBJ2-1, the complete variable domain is SQTIHQWPATLVQPVGSPLSLECTVEGTSNPNLYWYRQAAGRGLQLLFYSVGIGQISSEVPQNLSASRPQDRQFILSSKKLLLSDSGFYLCACSPGLALYNEQFFGPGTRLTVL.

The CDR3: CASSRRGLAGDNEQFF. The DNA of the CDR3 is TGCGCCAGCAGCAGGAGGGGACTAGCGGGAGACAATGAGCAGTTCTTC. This sequence joins TRBV5-1 and TRBJ2-1, with 14 bases that match TRBD2. J was trimmed by 5 bases and V by 4 bases; bases with no gene match: 5. This CDR3 contains 16 residues. CDR1 is SGHRS, CDR2 YFSETQ, per germline.